These 20 T cell receptor beta chains originate from one sample sequenced in a study of blood T cell repertoires in COVID-19. Assay: immunoSEQ multiplex PCR; the TCRdb copy retains only in-frame clones and omits some. This table has approximately 97,000 clones, about nine tenths appearing once. Material: peripheral blood. All receptors come from a man younger than 35 with acute or convalescent COVID-19.

The chain is built from TRBV7-9 and TRBJ2-2, with 14 bases identical to TRBD2. The germline V gene has CDR1 SEHNR and CDR2 FQNEAQ (reference sequence). The CDR3 is made up of 17 amino acids. J lost 5 bases, V lost 5 bases, and 7 bases had no gene match. In nucleotides, the CDR3 is TGTGCCAGCAGCCCCGGGACTAGCGGGAGTCGGACCGGGGAGCTGTTTTTT. Translation gives CASSPGTSGSRTGELFF.

This chain uses TRBV3-1 (or the pseudogene TRBV3-2) with TRBJ1-2; 10 positions match TRBD1. Germline lookup yields CDR1 LGHDT and CDR2 YNNKEL (reference sequence). This CDR3 is 15 amino acids long. V was pared by 5 bases and J by 0 bases, with 3 bases of the junction left unmatched. The chain's CDR3 is CASSSGQGANYGYTF. The CDR3, as DNA: TGTGCCAGCAGCTCAGGACAGGGGGCTAACTATGGCTACACCTTC.

The chain has TRBV12-3 or TRBV12-4 and TRBJ1-1, with D hard to call. The CDR3 runs 11 residues. The V and J ends lost 2 bases and 8 bases respectively, with 6 bases between them. CDR3 sequence (DNA): TGTGCCAGCAGTTTATCGGGGGAAGCTTTCTTT. This sequence encodes CASSLSGEAFF.

V and J are TRBV7-9 and TRBJ2-1; 14 bases map to TRBD2. The ends lost 5 bases at V and 11 bases at J; junction bases unmatched: 17. In germline, CDR1 is SEHNR, CDR2 FQNEAQ (reference sequence). The CDR3 has 18 amino acids. For the CDR3, the DNA is TGTGCCAGCAGCAACCCTTTTATGGGGACTAGCGGGAGTGCCCAGCAGTTCTTC. It translates to CASSNPFMGTSGSAQQFF. The entire variable domain, with the rest obtained from reference TRBV7-9 and TRBJ2-1, is as follows: DTGVSQNPRHKITKRGQNVTFRCDPISEHNRLYWYRQTLGQGPEFLTYFQNEAQLEKSRLLSDRFSAERPKGSFSTLEIQRTEQGDSAMYLCASSNPFMGTSGSAQQFFGPGTRLTVL.

This chain connects TRBV4-1 to TRBJ2-5; TRBD1 matches at 7 bases. The V and J ends lost 3 bases and 2 bases, in that order; junction bases with no gene match: 9. This CDR3 has 16 residues. The germline V gene has CDR1 MGHRA and CDR2 YSYEKL. CDR3 in amino acids: CASSQGQWPLQETQYF. CDR3 DNA: TGCGCCAGCAGCCAGGGACAGTGGCCCCTACAAGAGACCCAGTACTTC.

The V call is TRBV15, the J call TRBJ1-6, with D maybe TRBD1 (5 bases). The V gene's germline CDR1 is LNHNV and CDR2 YYDKDF (reference sequence). Trimming removed 4 bases from V and 0 bases from J, with 16 bases in between. The CDR3 contains 18 residues. CDR3 protein: CATSNTAWGRSYNSPLHF. CDR3 sequence (DNA): TGTGCCACCAGCAATACAGCTTGGGGCCGCTCCTATAATTCACCCCTCCACTTT.

The chain recombines TRBV28 with TRBJ2-3, with TRBD2 as a possible D gene (6 bases). The CDR3 is 14 amino acids. CDR1 and CDR2 from the germline V gene are MDHEN and SYDVKM. V lost 0 bases, J lost 6 bases, and 10 bases lay in between. The CDR3 DNA reads as TGTGCCAGCAGTTTATGGGGTGGAGGGGATACGCAGTATTTT. It specifies CASSLWGGGDTQYF. Drawing the rest from reference TRBV28 and TRBJ2-3, the complete variable domain is DVKVTQSSRYLVKRTGEKVFLECVQDMDHENMFWYRQDPGLGLRLIYFSYDVKMKEKGDIPEGYSVSREKKERFSLILESASTNQTSMYLCASSLWGGGDTQYFGPGTRLTVL.

This sequence joins TRBV7-2 and TRBJ2-3, with D unresolved. V was clipped by 2 bases and J by 6 bases, with 12 bases between them. The CDR3 is 14 residues long. Germline V gene lookup returns CDR1 SGHTA and CDR2 FQGNSA. CDR3 protein: CASSLFWFQDTQYF. The CDR3 nucleotides are TGTGCCAGCAGCTTATTTTGGTTTCAGGATACGCAGTATTTT.

J is TRBJ2-2 and V is TRBV5-1; weak D call: TRBD1 (7 bases). This CDR3 is built from 18 residues. Between the trimmed V and J ends, which lost 1 base and 5 bases, there was a span of 21 bases. The germline CDR1 and CDR2 sequences are SGHRS and YFSETQ. CDR3 in DNA: TGCGCCAGCAGCTTGTTGGGTATCAGGGGGGCCGGGACCGGGGAGCTGTTTTTT. Protein sequence: CASSLLGIRGAGTGELFF. The whole variable domain, filled in from reference TRBV5-1 and TRBJ2-2, reads KAGVTQTPRYLIKTRGQQVTLSCSPISGHRSVSWYQQTPGQGLQFLFEYFSETQRNKGNFPGRFSGRQFSNSRSEMNVSTLELGDSALYLCASSLLGIRGAGTGELFFGEGSRLTVL.

J is TRBJ1-2 and V is TRBV6-5; D unclear. CDR3 length: 15 amino acids. Trimming cost V 3 bases and J 10 bases, with 21 bases left between them. Germline assignment: CDR1 MNHEY and CDR2 SVGAGI. CDR3 in DNA: TGTGCCAGCAGTTATGAGGCAGGCCACCTACGGGACTACACCTTC. Protein: CASSYEAGHLRDYTF.

The rearrangement uses TRBV5-6 and TRBJ1-5; D call uncertain. V lost 2 bases to trimming and J lost 2 bases, with 8 bases between them. CDR1 is SGHDT, CDR2 YYEEEE, per germline. CDR3 size: 14 residues. The CDR3 nucleotides read TGTGCCAGCAGCTTCTTTTTTGGCAATCAGCCCCAGCATTTT. Translation: CASSFFFGNQPQHF.

V usage is TRBV29-1 and J usage is TRBJ1-2; D call uncertain. CDR1 is SQVTM and CDR2 is ANQGSEA in the germline V gene. The V gene lost 3 bases and the J gene lost 4 bases, with 15 bases spanning the gap. CDR3 size: 14 residues. The CDR3 sequence: CSVDLSGGGYGYTF. The CDR3 nucleotides are TGCAGCGTTGACCTTTCTGGTGGCGGCTATGGCTACACCTTC.

This chain links TRBV6-1 with TRBJ2-3; D uncertain. This CDR3 region has 16 residues. V lost 1 base and J lost 3, with 14 bases in between. Germline CDR1 and CDR2: MNHNS and SASEGT. CDR3 sequence reads: CASSEVDFYGTDTQYF. The CDR3 coding sequence is TGTGCCAGCAGTGAAGTAGACTTTTATGGGACAGATACGCAGTATTTT.

The CDR3 sequence: CASRTTGALYGYTF. The DNA of the CDR3 is TGTGCCAGCAGAACCACAGGGGCCTTATATGGCTACACCTTC. The chain carries TRBV6-5 and TRBJ1-2; TRBD1 aligns across 7 bases. V trimming: 6 bases; J trimming: 5 bases; junction bases outside the gene matches: 9. The germline gives CDR1 MNHEY, CDR2 SVGAGI. The CDR3 extends over 14 amino acids.

The genes are TRBV20-1 and TRBJ1-2, with TRBD1 identical over 7 bases. V shed 3 bases, J shed 2 bases, and the junction held 3 bases outside the gene matches. Germline assignment: CDR1 DFQATT and CDR2 SNEGSKA (reference sequence). This CDR3 comprises 13 residues. CDR3 residues: CSASLGQNYGYTF. The DNA of the CDR3 is TGCAGTGCTAGTTTGGGACAGAACTATGGCTACACCTTC.

J is TRBJ1-3 and V is TRBV25-1; 8 bases are a match to TRBD1. The V gene end was trimmed by 5 bases and the J gene end by 4 bases; junction bases not matched to a gene: 1. Germline CDR1 and CDR2: MGHDK and SYGVNS. CDR3 length: 13 residues. CDR3 nucleotides: TGTGCCAGCAGTTCAGGGGGCGGAAACACCATATATTTT. Residues: CASSSGGGNTIYF.

The chain has TRBV2 and TRBJ2-5; TRBD1 matches at 9 bases. CDR3 size: 15 residues. V shed 8 bases and J 7 bases; nucleotides not matched to a gene: 14. The germline V gene has CDR1 SNHLY and CDR2 FYNNEI. CDR3 amino acids: CASRGRDRALGTQYF. The CDR3 nucleotides are TGTGCCAGCCGGGGCCGGGACAGGGCCCTAGGGACCCAGTACTTC.

This chain joins TRBV5-1 and TRBJ2-2; 7 bases are a match to TRBD1. J was trimmed by 6 bases and V by 3 bases; bases with no gene match: 5. Per the germline V gene, CDR1 is SGHRS and CDR2 is YFSETQ. The CDR3 contains 14 residues. CDR3: CASSSAQGPGELFF. The CDR3, as DNA: TGCGCCAGCAGCTCGGCACAGGGGCCCGGGGAGCTGTTTTTT.

This clone was recorded only once. This chain uses TRBV18 with TRBJ1-3; no definite D call. The CDR3 spans 13 residues. Trimming cost V 8 bases and J 0 bases, with 8 bases left between them. Germline V gene sequence: CDR1 KGHSH, CDR2 LQKENI. CDR3 in DNA: TGTGCCAGCCAAACGAGCTCTGGAAACACCATATATTTT. Amino acids: CASQTSSGNTIYF. Full variable domain (rest looked up from reference TRBV18 and TRBJ1-3): NAGVMQNPRHLVRRRGQEARLRCSPMKGHSHVYWYRQLPEEGLKFMVYLQKENIIDESGMPKERFSAEFPKEGPSILRIQQVVRGDSAAYFCASQTSSGNTIYFGEGSWLTVV.

V gene TRBV7-6 combines with J gene TRBJ2-7; D perhaps matches TRBD1 (5 bases). The CDR3 sequence is 15 residues long. CDR1 and CDR2 (germline): SGHVS, FNYEAQ. The germline V and J ends were trimmed by 0 bases and 4 bases, with 13 bases remaining between them. The CDR3 DNA follows: TGTGCCAGCAGCTTAGCAGGGGTCCTGGCTTACGAGCAGTACTTC. It specifies CASSLAGVLAYEQYF. Full variable domain (outside the CDR3, taken from reference TRBV7-6 and TRBJ2-7): GAGVSQSPRYKVTKRGQDVALRCDPISGHVSLYWYRQALGQGPEFLTYFNYEAQQDKSGLPNDRFSAERPEGSISTLTIQRTEQRDSAMYRCASSLAGVLAYEQYFGPGTRLTVT.